This T cell receptor beta chain was sequenced in a study of T cells in Graves' hyperthyroidism and ophthalmopathy. The overall study: Before any treatment, at initial diagnosis, peripheral blood was collected.

Researchers took RNA transcripts and amplified the TCR beta CDR3 regions from them. RT-PCR in the first round (using the HTBI primer set) targeted the TCR CDR3. Each CDR3 protein is one row after TCRdb ran MiXCR on the multiplex PCR reads. The sample lists around 250,000 distinct CDR3 sequences, about 15% occurring once. Each patient was aged 18 to 65 and had newly diagnosed hyperthyroidism of under 2 months' duration. This sample holds PBMCs from less than 13 ml fresh peripheral blood. This clonotype was recorded many times. As yet, its antigen is unknown. Regarding the study as a whole: Most thyroid clonotypes expanded above 0.001 were also detected in blood.

V was pared by 6 bases and J by 4 bases, with 6 bases between. CDR1 and CDR2 from the germline V gene are MNHNS and SASEGT. The CDR3 extends over 12 amino acids. The specimen was blood. The receptor was isolated from a woman aged 40 to 50 with Graves' hyperthyroidism that later progressed to Graves' ophthalmopathy. The chain recombines TRBV6-1 with TRBJ2-2; D ambiguous. The CDR3 region has the DNA TGTGCCAGCAGACTCTCCACCGGGGAGCTGTTTTTT. Its translation is CASRLSTGELFF.